Each of the 8 T cell receptor delta chains below was sequenced from the same sample in a study of Vδ1+ human thymocytes. RNA was extracted from the cells and then reverse transcribed. Multiplex PCR used pooled V-gene forward primers and a constant-region reverse primer to amplify CDR3s. TCRdb re-processed the multiplex PCR reads via CATT. The sample carries just under 55,000 delta-chain clones, approximately 15% recorded once. What these receptors recognize is not known. Study observations and caveats: Thymic TRG and TRD repertoires appeared highly polyclonal, with Gaussian CDR3 length distributions.

Sequencing used Vdelta1+ gamma-delta thymocytes from the thymus. Stated subset: FACS-sorted CD3+ TCRalphabeta- TCRVdelta1+ TCRVdelta2- thymocytes. These receptors all stem from a boy younger than two who had congenital heart surgery.

The V call is TRDV1, the J call TRDJ1; 8 bases line up with TRDD3. This CDR3 comprises 21 residues. J gave up 0 bases and V 3 bases, and 21 bases lay outside the gene matches. CDR1 is TSWWSYY, CDR2 QGS, per germline. CDR3 DNA: TGTGCTCTTGGGGATGGGGTCCACACTTACTGGGGGGGAATGTACACCGATAAACTCATCTTT. This gives the protein CALGDGVHTYWGGMYTDKLIF.

The chain recombines TRDV1 with TRDJ1, with 7 bases lining up with TRDD3. The CDR3 is 20 amino acids. Trimming at V came to 4 bases and at J to 7 bases, leaving 27 bases not matched to a gene. Germline V gene lookup returns CDR1 TSWWSYY and CDR2 QGS. The CDR3 region has the DNA TGTGCTCTTGGGGCCAGGGGAGGCTTCCCCCCTGTCTGGGGGTCACGTAAACTCATCTTT. It specifies CALGARGGFPPVWGSRKLIF.

The chain is built from TRDV1 and TRDJ1, with D tentatively TRDD3 (6 bases). V shed 8 bases and J shed 2 bases, with 21 bases lying between them. The germline V gene encodes CDR1 TSWWSYY and CDR2 QGS. The CDR3 is made up of 16 amino acids. The DNA for the CDR3 is TGTGCTCTTCTACTACCAACTGGGTACTTAACCGATAAACTCATCTTT. It yields the protein CALLLPTGYLTDKLIF.

The chain combines TRDV1 with TRDJ1; 11 bases agree with TRDD3. Germline-derived CDR1 and CDR2 are TSWWSYY and QGS. CDR3 length: 17 residues. V gave up 2 bases and J gave up 4 bases; unmatched junction bases: 9. The CDR3 protein is CALGERIGGYVLDKLIF. DNA of the CDR3: TGTGCTCTTGGGGAAAGAATTGGGGGATACGTCCTCGATAAACTCATCTTT.

The chain couples TRDV1 to TRDJ1, with 13 bases fitting TRDD3. The CDR3 runs to 22 residues. Germline V CDR1 and CDR2: TSWWSYY, QGS. J lost 4 bases, V lost 4 bases, and 24 bases had no gene match. The CDR3 bases are TGTGCTCTTGGGGGACCCGAGTTTCCCGTACTGGGGGATACGGGAGCGGTCGATAAACTCATCTTT. This codes for CALGGPEFPVLGDTGAVDKLIF.

This clone has a handful of counts. The chain couples TRDV1 to TRDJ1; the match to TRDD2 covers 8 bases. CDR1 is TSWWSYY, CDR2 QGS, per germline. V was pared by 1 base and J by 10 bases, with 14 bases of the junction left unmatched. The CDR3 runs 16 residues. CDR3 nucleotide sequence: TGTGCTCTTGGGGAACCCAGGCCTTCCTATGTACTGGGACTCATCTTT. This encodes CALGEPRPSYVLGLIF.

In its sample, this clone is medium-sized. V is TRDV2 and J is TRDJ1; TRDD3 matches 8 bases. V trimming: 1 base; J trimming: 14 bases; junction bases outside the gene matches: 5. The CDR3 runs to 11 residues. Germline V lookup: CDR1 GEAIGNYY, CDR2 EKD. CDR3 protein: CACDTGGSRIF. CDR3 bases: TGTGCCTGTGACACTGGGGGATCCCGAATCTTT.

The gene calls are TRDV1 and TRDJ1; 11 nucleotides agree with TRDD3. The CDR3 consists of 22 residues. Per germline, CDR1 TSWWSYY and CDR2 QGS. Trimming at V came to 5 bases and at J to 7 bases, leaving 30 bases not matched to a gene. Written as DNA, the CDR3 is TGTGCTCTTGGGAGCCCTTCCTACGGGCGACCTTACTGGGGGATAAAAGGCGGTAAACTCATCTTT. This translates into CALGSPSYGRPYWGIKGGKLIF.